These 16 T cell receptor beta chains were sequenced from one sample in a study of shared clonotypes between healthy human individuals. Clones were sequenced by immunoSEQ multiplex PCR, and TCRdb holds only the in-frame ones, with some missing. The sample has 2 million to 2.5 million clones, approximately 93% seen once; the top ten hold 0.39%. Sequencing was performed on naive CD4+ T cells from PBMCs. Subset defined: CD45RA+ positively selected. All receptors come from a man aged 18 to 35 in good health. Some clones in this sample may be carry-over from other donors' samples.

Of note for this clone: The identical CDR3 is also encoded by other nucleotide sequences in the sample. The gene calls are TRBV5-1 and TRBJ2-1; D is unresolved. The V end was cut by 1 base, the J end by 2 bases, with 7 bases between. Germline CDR1 and CDR2: SGHRS and YFSETQ. CDR3 length: 14 amino acids. The CDR3 protein is CASSLSTTYNEQFF. The CDR3 DNA reads TGCGCCAGCAGCTTGAGTACCACCTACAATGAGCAGTTCTTC.

The V call is TRBV14, the J call TRBJ1-1; TRBD1 matches 10 bases. Germline V gene sequence: CDR1 SGHDN, CDR2 FVKESK. CDR3 size: 13 residues. Losses at the gene ends were 6 bases for V and 11 bases for J; bases not matched to a gene: 9. The CDR3 region is CASSTWTGGRAFF. The CDR3 DNA is TGTGCCAGCAGTACGTGGACAGGGGGACGGGCTTTCTTT.

The genes are TRBV16 and TRBJ1-2; 8 bases fit TRBD1. The CDR3 is 15 amino acids. The junction had 8 bases not matched to a gene; V was cut back by 3 bases and J by 5 bases. In germline, CDR1 is KGHSY, CDR2 FQNENV. CDR3 loop: CASSHTGGKGYGYTF. CDR3 nucleotide sequence: TGTGCCAGCAGCCATACAGGGGGTAAAGGATATGGCTACACCTTC. The full variable domain, completed using reference TRBV16 and TRBJ1-2, is GEEVAQTPKHLVRGEGQKAKLYCAPIKGHSYVFWYQQVLKNEFKFLISFQNENVFDETGMPKERFSAKCLPNSPCSLEIQATKLEDSAVYFCASSHTGGKGYGYTFGSGTRLTVV.

This chain's CDR3 is CASSPHRTGGVETQYF. For the CDR3, the DNA is TGCGCCAGCAGCCCGCATCGGACAGGGGGCGTTGAGACCCAGTACTTC. The gene calls are TRBV5-1 and TRBJ2-5; 11 bases map to TRBD1. The CDR3 consists of 16 residues. Germline CDR1 reads SGHRS; CDR2 reads YFSETQ. The V and J ends lost 4 bases and 5 bases, in that order; junction bases with no gene match: 10.

The V and J genes are TRBV27 and TRBJ2-6; no clear D. This CDR3 contains 16 residues. CDR1 and CDR2 (germline): MNHEY, SMNVEV (reference sequence). Trimming pared 5 bases from V and 1 base from J, leaving 12 bases between. CDR3 bases: TGTGCCAGCAGTCGCACGGCGGCATCTGGGGCCAACGTCCTGACTTTC. Its protein product is CASSRTAASGANVLTF. The full variable domain, in which reference TRBV27 and TRBJ2-6 provide the parts outside the CDR3, is EAQVTQNPRYLITVTGKKLTVTCSQNMNHEYMSWYRQDPGLGLRQIYYSMNVEVTDKGDVPEGYKVSRKEKRNFPLILESPSPNQTSLYFCASSRTAASGANVLTFGAGSRLTVL.

The chain is built from TRBV29-1 and TRBJ1-2; D may be TRBD1 (5 bases). The CDR3 runs to 12 residues. V dropped 5 bases and J dropped 6 bases, with 13 bases sitting between them. Germline CDR1 is SQVTM and CDR2 is ANQGSEA. CDR3 in DNA: TGCAGCGTTACACCCGGGACGGATGGCTACACCTTC. It codes for CSVTPGTDGYTF.

The V gene is TRBV10-3, the J gene TRBJ1-5; D remains ambiguous. The CDR3 is made up of 14 amino acids. V dropped 4 bases and J dropped 2 bases, with 9 bases sitting between them. In germline, CDR1 is ENHRY, CDR2 SYGVKD. CDR3 region: CAISAASGNQPQHF. CDR3 bases: TGTGCCATCAGTGCGGCATCGGGCAATCAGCCCCAGCATTTT.

This clone came up once. The rearrangement uses TRBV9 and TRBJ2-1, with D unclear. Germline V gives CDR1 SGDLS, CDR2 YYNGEE. The CDR3 is 16 amino acids. V dropped 4 bases and J dropped 0 bases, with 14 bases sitting between them. CDR3 residues: CASSPTQASSYNEQFF. The CDR3 DNA is TGTGCCAGCAGCCCGACGCAAGCCAGCTCCTACAATGAGCAGTTCTTC.

The chain employs TRBV5-4 and TRBJ2-2; D perhaps matches TRBD2 (6 bases). V was cut by 2 bases and J by 6 bases, with 11 bases left in between. The CDR3 totals 14 residues. CDR1 SGHNT and CDR2 YYREEE come from the germline V gene (reference sequence). CDR3 in amino acids: CASSFTSRPGELFF. DNA of the CDR3: TGTGCCAGCAGCTTTACTAGCCGCCCCGGGGAGCTGTTTTTT.

The genes are TRBV2 and TRBJ2-5, with 10 bases that match TRBD1. This CDR3 is built from 15 residues. Germline V CDR1 and CDR2: SNHLY, FYNNEI. Trimming took 4 bases from V and 5 from J; bases not matched to a gene: 7. This chain's CDR3 is CASSGRTGGRETQYF. The CDR3 bases are TGTGCCAGCAGTGGGAGGACAGGGGGTAGGGAGACCCAGTACTTC.

The chain employs TRBV2 and TRBJ1-1, with no clear D. From germline, CDR1 is SNHLY and CDR2 FYNNEI. CDR3 size: 11 residues. V lost 7 bases, J lost 4 bases, and 7 bases lay in between. CDR3 sequence (DNA): TGTGCCAGCAATTTGGCCACTGAAGCTTTCTTT. Residues: CASNLATEAFF. Together with reference TRBV2 and TRBJ1-1, the CDR3 gives the full variable domain: EPEVTQTPSHQVTQMGQEVILRCVPISNHLYFYWYRQILGQKVEFLVSFYNNEISEKSEIFDDQFSVERPDGSNFTLKIRSTKLEDSAMYFCASNLATEAFFGQGTRLTVV.

The DNA for the CDR3 is TGCAGCGTTGGCAGGACAGGCCGAGAAGAGACCCAGTACTTC. Encoded protein: CSVGRTGREETQYF. The chain employs TRBV29-1 and TRBJ2-5, with 7 bases that match TRBD1. V trimming: 4 bases; J trimming: 3 bases; junction bases outside the gene matches: 8. CDR1 SQVTM and CDR2 ANQGSEA come from the germline V gene. The CDR3 consists of 14 residues.

V and J are TRBV5-1 and TRBJ2-3, with 11 bases identical to TRBD1. Germline assignment: CDR1 SGHRS and CDR2 YFSETQ. This CDR3 comprises 20 residues. V lost 3 bases to trimming and J lost 0 bases; unmatched junction nucleotides: 15. Here the CDR3 DNA reads TGCGCCAGCAGCTCCCCGGGACAGGGGGGGTTTATACCTAGCACAGATACGCAGTATTTT. Its protein is CASSSPGQGGFIPSTDTQYF.

This chain links TRBV7-2 with TRBJ2-1, with D perhaps matching TRBD1 (6 bases). Trimming stripped 1 base from V and 6 bases from J, with 13 bases between. In germline, CDR1 is SGHTA, CDR2 FQGNSA. The length of the CDR3 is 15 residues. In DNA, the CDR3 is TGTGCCAGCAGCTTAGTTGGACAGAAGTTCAATGAGCAGTTCTTC. Translated: CASSLVGQKFNEQFF.

The rearrangement uses TRBV11-2 and TRBJ2-7, with D perhaps TRBD1 (5 bases). V was shortened by 4 bases and J by 0 bases, with 13 bases between the two germline ends. Germline-derived CDR1 and CDR2 are SGHAT and FQNNGV. The CDR3 has 15 amino acids. CDR3: CASSYTDRSSYEQYF. For the CDR3, the DNA is TGTGCCAGCAGCTATACAGACAGATCCTCCTACGAGCAGTACTTC.

V is TRBV27 and J is TRBJ2-7; D might be TRBD2 (6 bases). The length of the CDR3 is 14 residues. V lost 11 bases and J 6 bases, leaving 23 bases between the germline ends. Germline assignment: CDR1 MNHEY and CDR2 SMNVEV (reference sequence). The CDR3 is CAGNRDGGFSEQYF. The CDR3 coding sequence is TGTGCCGGGAACCGGGACGGAGGGTTCAGCGAGCAGTACTTC.